This is a list of T cell receptor beta chains from one sample in a study of shared clonotypes between healthy human individuals. Sequenced by immunoSEQ multiplex PCR; TCRdb stores in-frame clones only, minus some. This sample has roughly 2 million clones, with under 97% found just once. The source material was naive CD4+ T cells sorted from blood. The origin of the receptors is a man younger than 30 in good health. Each CDR3 is given with its conserved first and last residue. D genes are given only for firm matches. For some rows the clone size is stated as once, few or many, or as a class when expanded; others skip it.

abundance	v_gene	d_gene	j_gene	CDR3nt	CDR3aa
.	TRBV30	.	TRBJ2-2	TGTGCCTGGAGTGTGGTTCCCGGGGAGCTGTTTTTT	CAWSVVPGELFF
.	TRBV18	TRBD1	TRBJ2-2	TGTGCCAGCTCACCCGCGACAGGGTTCGCCGGGGAGCTGTTTTTT	CASSPATGFAGELFF
.	TRBV7-8	.	TRBJ1-1	TGTGCCAGCAGCTTAGCCCCCCCAGAAGCTTTCTTT	CASSLAPPEAFF
.	TRBV5-1	.	TRBJ2-5	TGCGCCAGCAGCTTGCCCACAGGGCCACAAGAGACCCAGTACTTC	CASSLPTGPQETQYF
.	TRBV30	TRBD1	TRBJ1-4	TGTGCCTGGAGAAACGACAGGGGGCGAGGTCGGGCTAATGAAAAACTGTTTTTT	CAWRNDRGRGRANEKLFF
.	TRBV2	.	TRBJ2-5	TGTGCCAGCCAAGGGCGGGCGGTACAAGAGACCCAGTACTTC	CASQGRAVQETQYF
.	TRBV6-5	.	TRBJ1-2	TGTGCCAGCAGTACCCCGGGGACGTCGGTGTACACCTTC	CASSTPGTSVYTF
.	TRBV4-1	.	TRBJ1-5	TGCGCCAGCAGCCAAGTCGGGGTTAGTACAGTGGAAAATCAGCCCCAGCATTTT	CASSQVGVSTVENQPQHF
once	TRBV6-5	.	TRBJ1-2	TGTGCCAGCAGTAGAGGACAGACGACGGGGGGCTACACCTTC	CASSRGQTTGGYTF
once	TRBV29-1	.	TRBJ2-5	TGCAGCTCTATCACCGGGACCAAAAAAGAGACCCAGTACTTC	CSSITGTKKETQYF
.	TRBV10-2	TRBD1	TRBJ1-2	TGCGCCAGCAGCTCACAGGGGTCTAAACCTGACGATAACTATGGCTACACCTTC	CASSSQGSKPDDNYGYTF
once	TRBV19	TRBD1	TRBJ2-7	TGTGCCAGTAGTATTTCTAGGGGGCCCCCCTACGAGCAGTACTTC	CASSISRGPPYEQYF
.	TRBV30	.	TRBJ2-5	TGTGCCTGGCAGCAAGAGACCCAGTACTTC	CAWQQETQYF
once	TRBV28	.	TRBJ1-6	TGTGCCAGCAGTTTAGAGTATAATTCACCCCTCCACTTT	CASSLEYNSPLHF
.	TRBV7-2	TRBD1	TRBJ2-2	TGTGCCAGCAGCCCAAGGGGGCAGGGGGCGGCCGGGGAGCTGTTTTTT	CASSPRGQGAAGELFF
.	TRBV6-1	.	TRBJ2-7	TGTGCCAGCAGTGAACAGACGACAGGAAACGAGCAGTACTTC	CASSEQTTGNEQYF
.	TRBV6-5	TRBD1	TRBJ1-2	TGTGCCAGCAGTTATGATGGGACAGGGGTCTATGGCTACACCTTC	CASSYDGTGVYGYTF
.	TRBV5-4	.	TRBJ2-4	TGTGCCAGCAGTACGACAGGTGCCGTAGCCAAAAACATTCAGTACTTC	CASSTTGAVAKNIQYF
.	TRBV2	.	TRBJ2-1	TGTGCCAGCAGCCTCTCGTTGGGTAGCGGTGAGCAGTTCTTC	CASSLSLGSGEQFF
.	TRBV5-1	TRBD1	TRBJ2-5	TGCGCCAGCAGCTTGGCACAGGGGCAGGGGACCCAGTACTTC	CASSLAQGQGTQYF